This T cell receptor (beta chain) came from a study of T-cell reconstitution after alpha-beta-depleted transplantation in children. Study results and caveats: It was reported that alpha-beta T cells came from several hundred expanded graft clones (about two months after transplant). Diversity and T-cell counts at one year after transplant derived mostly from new T cells. High day-60 TCRbeta diversity in some patients came from surviving recipient T cells and thymic progenitors.

Germline V gene data show CDR1 as MNHNY and CDR2 as SVGAGI (reference sequence). V dropped 6 bases and J dropped 7 bases, with 15 bases sitting between them. The CDR3 consists of 13 residues. This clonotype occurred many times. As yet, its antigen is unknown. The library targeted TCRbeta and was prepared with unique molecular identifiers. TCRdb redid the calling of the PCR reads with MiXCR, one entry per CDR3 protein. The table shows 200,000 to 300,000 distinct CDR3 sequences, with 6.5% to 9% occurring only once. The input for sequencing was PBMCs, mostly from graft donor cells, taken 180 days after TCRalphabeta/CD19-depleted stem cell transplant. V gene TRBV6-6 combines with J gene TRBJ1-2; D remains unclear. The clonotype was recovered from a male patient aged 5 to 17 who had a stem cell transplant for acute lymphoblastic leukemia, so the T cells may come from the graft donor. CDR3 residues: CASSHGQSSGYTF. CDR3 coding DNA: TGTGCCAGCAGCCACGGGCAGAGTTCTGGCTACACCTTC.